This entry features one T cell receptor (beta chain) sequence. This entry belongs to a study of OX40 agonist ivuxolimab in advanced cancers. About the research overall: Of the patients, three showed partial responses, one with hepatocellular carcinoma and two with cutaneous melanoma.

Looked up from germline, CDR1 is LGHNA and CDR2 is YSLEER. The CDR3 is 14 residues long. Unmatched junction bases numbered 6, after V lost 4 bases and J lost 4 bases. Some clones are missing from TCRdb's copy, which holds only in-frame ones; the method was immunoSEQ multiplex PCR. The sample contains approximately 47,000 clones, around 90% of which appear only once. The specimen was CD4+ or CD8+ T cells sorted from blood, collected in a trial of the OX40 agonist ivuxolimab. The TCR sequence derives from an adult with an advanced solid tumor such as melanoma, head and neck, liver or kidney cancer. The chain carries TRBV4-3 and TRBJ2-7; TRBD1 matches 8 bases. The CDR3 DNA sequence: TGCGCCAGCAGCCCTGGGACAGGACGATACGAGCAGTACTTC. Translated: CASSPGTGRYEQYF.